This is a list of T cell receptor beta chains from one sample in a study of T cells in Graves' hyperthyroidism and ophthalmopathy. TCRdb itself ran the multiplex PCR reads through MiXCR, one entry per CDR3 protein. Among some 760,000 distinct CDR3 sequences, 14% were seen once, and the ten largest hold around 9.6%. The sequencing input was blood. These receptors all come from a young woman with Graves' hyperthyroidism. Both conserved end residues are part of each CDR3. D genes are given only for firm matches. The size of a clone is reported for some rows only, either as once, few or many, or as a class for expanded clones.

d_call,v_call,clone_size,j_call,cdr3_aa,cdr3_nt
TRBD2,TRBV29-1,few,TRBJ2-7,CSVEELLAGHYEQYF,TGCAGCGTTGAAGAATTGCTAGCGGGACACTACGAGCAGTACTTC
-,TRBV30,many,TRBJ2-5,CAWRIRHVVETQYF,TGTGCCTGGAGGATCAGGCATGTGGTGGAGACCCAGTACTTC
TRBD1,TRBV20-1,few,TRBJ2-2,CSARTGGGPGELFF,TGCAGTGCTAGAACAGGGGGCGGCCCCGGGGAGCTGTTTTTT
-,TRBV6-1,many,TRBJ2-1,CASRLGEQFF,TGTGCCAGCAGGCTCGGGGAGCAGTTCTTC
TRBD1,TRBV5-1,many,TRBJ2-2,CASSDLQDRRTGELFF,TGCGCCAGCAGCGATTTACAGGACAGGCGGACCGGGGAGCTGTTTTTT
TRBD2,TRBV11-2,-,TRBJ2-3,CASSQELAGVDTQYF,TGTGCCAGCAGCCAGGAACTAGCGGGAGTGGATACGCAGTATTTT
-,TRBV28,-,TRBJ2-1,CASSKGGSPNEQFF,TGTGCCAGCAGTAAGGGGGGTAGCCCGAATGAGCAGTTCTTC
-,TRBV12-3/TRBV12-4,few,TRBJ1-3,CASSATLGNTIYF,TGTGCCAGCAGTGCGACCTTAGGAAACACCATATATTTT
TRBD2,TRBV9,-,TRBJ2-6,CASSVGGGLISGANVLTF,TGTGCCAGCAGCGTAGGGGGAGGGCTCATCTCTGGGGCCAACGTCCTGACTTTC
-,TRBV11-3,many,TRBJ1-1,CASRQHMNTEAFF,TGTGCCAGCAGACAGCACATGAACACTGAAGCTTTCTTT
-,TRBV6-1,many,TRBJ2-5,CASSEGGQETQYF,TGTGCCAGCAGTGAGGGGGGTCAAGAGACCCAGTACTTC
TRBD2,TRBV11-2,many,TRBJ2-3,CASSSPSGLAGEADTQYF,TGTGCCAGCAGCTCGCCCTCGGGACTAGCGGGAGAAGCCGATACGCAGTATTTT
TRBD1,TRBV11-1,many,TRBJ1-1,CASSRRDRGLQNTEAFF,TGTGCCAGCAGCAGAAGGGACAGGGGGCTCCAGAACACTGAAGCTTTCTTT
-,TRBV9,-,TRBJ2-7,CASSPEGGTGGYEQYF,TGTGCCAGCAGCCCAGAGGGAGGGACAGGAGGATACGAGCAGTACTTC
-,TRBV19,many,TRBJ1-5,CASSILGGNQPQHF,TGTGCCAGTAGTATATTAGGCGGTAATCAGCCCCAGCATTTT
TRBD1,TRBV27,many,TRBJ1-5,CASSLKGQGQPQHF,TGTGCCAGCAGTTTAAAGGGACAGGGCCAGCCCCAGCATTTT
TRBD1,TRBV12-3/TRBV12-4,few,TRBJ2-2,CASRTGDTLTGELFF,TGTGCCAGCAGGACAGGGGACACTCTGACCGGGGAGCTGTTTTTT
-,TRBV29-1,few,TRBJ2-1,CSVGKGVYEQFF,TGCAGCGTCGGAAAGGGAGTTTATGAGCAGTTCTTC
-,TRBV7-8,many,TRBJ2-5,CASRLKRDRSIETQYF,TGTGCCAGCAGGCTTAAGCGGGACAGGTCGATAGAGACCCAGTACTTC
-,TRBV12-3/TRBV12-4,many,TRBJ2-1,CASDTWGESYNEQFF,TGTGCCAGCGATACTTGGGGGGAGTCCTACAATGAGCAGTTCTTC